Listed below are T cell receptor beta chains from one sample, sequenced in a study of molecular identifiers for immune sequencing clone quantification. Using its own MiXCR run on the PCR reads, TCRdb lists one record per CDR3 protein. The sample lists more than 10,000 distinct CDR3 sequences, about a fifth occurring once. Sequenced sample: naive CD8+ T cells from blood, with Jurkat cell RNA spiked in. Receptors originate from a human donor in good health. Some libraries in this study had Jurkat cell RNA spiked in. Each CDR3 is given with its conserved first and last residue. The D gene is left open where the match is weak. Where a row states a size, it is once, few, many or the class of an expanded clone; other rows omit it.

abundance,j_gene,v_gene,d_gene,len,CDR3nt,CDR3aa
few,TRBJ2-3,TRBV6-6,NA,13,TGTGCCAGCAGTTACTCTTCCCCAGATACGCAGTATTTT,CASSYSSPDTQYF
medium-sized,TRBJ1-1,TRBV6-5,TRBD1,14,TGTGCCAGCAGTTTGGGACAGGGTTACACTGAAGCTTTCTTT,CASSLGQGYTEAFF
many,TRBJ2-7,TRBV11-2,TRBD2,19,TGTGCCAGCAGCTTAGGAGAGTCCGGGACTAGCGGGAGGTTATACGAGCAGTACTTC,CASSLGESGTSGRLYEQYF
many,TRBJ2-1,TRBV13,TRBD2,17,TGTGCCAGCAGCTTAGAAGGGACTAGGGATCCCTACAATGAGCAGTTCTTC,CASSLEGTRDPYNEQFF
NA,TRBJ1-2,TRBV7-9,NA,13,TGTGCCAGCAGCCCAGGTTGGAACTATGGCTACACCTTC,CASSPGWNYGYTF
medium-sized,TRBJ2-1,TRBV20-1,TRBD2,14,TGCAGTGCTAGAGATACTAGCGGATACAATGAGCAGTTCTTC,CSARDTSGYNEQFF
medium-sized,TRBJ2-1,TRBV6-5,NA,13,TGTGCCAGCAGTACCTCTAGCATGGGTGAGCAGTTCTTC,CASSTSSMGEQFF
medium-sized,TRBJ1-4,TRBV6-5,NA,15,TGTGCCAGCACCCCCAATCGCGGGGCGGGTGAAAAACTGTTTTTT,CASTPNRGAGEKLFF
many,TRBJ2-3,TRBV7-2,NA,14,TGTGCCAGCAGCCCCGGGGGCGGCGCAGATACGCAGTATTTT,CASSPGGGADTQYF
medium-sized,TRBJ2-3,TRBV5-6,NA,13,TGTGCCAGCAGCTTTTTGGGCCCAGATACGCAGTATTTT,CASSFLGPDTQYF
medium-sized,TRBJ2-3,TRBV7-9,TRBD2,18,TGTGCCAGCAGCCCCAAAATACAGACTAGCGGGAGTATTTATACGCAGTATTTT,CASSPKIQTSGSIYTQYF
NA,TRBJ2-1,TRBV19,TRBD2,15,TGTGCCAGTAGTACCGGGGGGAGCCTCTACAATGAGCAGCTCTTC,CASSTGGSLYNEQLF
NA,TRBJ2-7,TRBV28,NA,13,TGTGCCAGCAGTTTTTGGGGCAGTTACGAGCAGTACTTC,CASSFWGSYEQYF
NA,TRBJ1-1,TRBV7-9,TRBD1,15,TGTGCCAGCAGCTTCGAAGACAGGGTGTACACTGAAGCTTTCTTT,CASSFEDRVYTEAFF
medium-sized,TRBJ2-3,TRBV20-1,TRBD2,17,TGCAGTGCTAGAGGACTAGCGGGAGATTTGCGGGCAGATACGCAGTATTTT,CSARGLAGDLRADTQYF
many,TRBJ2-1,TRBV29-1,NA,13,TGCAGCGTCAGGACAGTCTCCTACAATGAGCAGTTCTTC,CSVRTVSYNEQFF
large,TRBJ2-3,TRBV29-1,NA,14,TGCAGCGTCGACGGGGGCCCTAGCACAGATACGCAGTATTTT,CSVDGGPSTDTQYF
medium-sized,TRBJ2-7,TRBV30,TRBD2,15,TGTGCCTGGAGTGTACTGGCGGGGGGAAGCGACGAGCAGTACTTC,CAWSVLAGGSDEQYF
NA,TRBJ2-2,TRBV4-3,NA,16,TGCGCCAGCAGCCAAGATAAAGGTAGCTTCTCCGGGGAGCTGTTTTTT,CASSQDKGSFSGELFF
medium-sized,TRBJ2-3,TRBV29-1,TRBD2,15,TGCAGCGTCGCCGGGGCTAGCGGGAGTTTAGATACGCAGTATTTT,CSVAGASGSLDTQYF
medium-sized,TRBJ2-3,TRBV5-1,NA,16,TGCGCCAGCAGCTTATACCAGAGCACGGGCACAGATACGCAGTATTTT,CASSLYQSTGTDTQYF
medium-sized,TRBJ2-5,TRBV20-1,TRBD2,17,TGCAGTGCTAGAGATCCATTAGCGGGAGCTTGGCAAGAGACCCAGTACTTC,CSARDPLAGAWQETQYF
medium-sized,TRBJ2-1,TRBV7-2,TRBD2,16,TGTGCCAGCAGCTCTCTTAGCGGGGTCGCCTACAATGAGCAGTTCTTC,CASSSLSGVAYNEQFF
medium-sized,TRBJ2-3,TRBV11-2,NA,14,TGTGCCAGCAGCTCTGGGCCCGGCACAGATACGCAGTATTTT,CASSSGPGTDTQYF
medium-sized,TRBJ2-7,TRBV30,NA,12,TGTGCCTGGAGTATCGGGGCCTACGAGCAGTACTTC,CAWSIGAYEQYF
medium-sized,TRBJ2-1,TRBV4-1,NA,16,TGCGCCAGCAGCCAAGACAGGGCAAGCTCCTACAATGAGCAGTTCTTC,CASSQDRASSYNEQFF
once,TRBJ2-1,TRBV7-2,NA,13,TGTGTCAGCCGCTTACAGACCCACAATGAGCAGTTCTTC,CVSRLQTHNEQFF
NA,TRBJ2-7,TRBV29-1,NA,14,TGCAGCGTTGCGGGGACGGCATCCTTAAAGGAGCAGTACTTC,CSVAGTASLKEQYF
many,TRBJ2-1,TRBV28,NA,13,TGTGCCAGCAGTTCCCCTCGGGACAATGAGCAGTTCTTC,CASSSPRDNEQFF
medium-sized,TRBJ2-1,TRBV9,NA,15,TGTGCCAGCAGCGTAGCGGGGGGCGCCTTCAATGAGCAGTTCTTC,CASSVAGGAFNEQFF
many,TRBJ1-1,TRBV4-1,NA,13,TGCGCCAGCAGCCAAGATCGGGGTTACGAAGCTTTCTTT,CASSQDRGYEAFF
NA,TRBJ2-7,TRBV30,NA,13,TGTGCCTGGAGTGTTTGGACCGGGGAGGAGCAGTACTTC,CAWSVWTGEEQYF
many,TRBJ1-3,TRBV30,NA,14,TGTGCCTGGAGTGAGGGTTTCTCTGGAAACACCATATATTTT,CAWSEGFSGNTIYF
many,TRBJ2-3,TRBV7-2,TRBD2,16,TGTGCCAGCACCGACTTAGCGGGGGAAAACACAGATACGCAGTATTTT,CASTDLAGENTDTQYF
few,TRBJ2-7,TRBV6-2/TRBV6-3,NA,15,TGTGCCAGCAGTTTGGGACCGACTTATAACTACGAGCAGTACTTC,CASSLGPTYNYEQYF
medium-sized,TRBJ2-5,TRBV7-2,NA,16,TGTGCCAGCAGCCTACGTGAGCATCAGTTTGGGGAGACCCAGTACTTC,CASSLREHQFGETQYF
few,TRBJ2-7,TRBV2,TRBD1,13,TGTGCCAGCAGACAGGGGAGCTCCTACGAGCAGTACTTC,CASRQGSSYEQYF
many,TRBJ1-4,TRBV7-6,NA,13,TGTGCCAGCAGCTCGGCCGTAGGTGAAAAACTGTTTTTT,CASSSAVGEKLFF
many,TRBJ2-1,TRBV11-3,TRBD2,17,TGTGCCAGCAGCCAGCGGGGGGTAGATTTGAGAGACAATGAGCAGTTCTTC,CASSQRGVDLRDNEQFF
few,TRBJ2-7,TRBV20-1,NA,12,TGCAGTGCTAGGGACAGCTCCTACGAGCAGTACTTC,CSARDSSYEQYF
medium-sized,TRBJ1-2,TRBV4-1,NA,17,TGCGCCAGCAGCCGCAGGACAGACTCGACGAAAACCTATGGCTACACCTTC,CASSRRTDSTKTYGYTF
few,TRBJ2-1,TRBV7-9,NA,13,TGTGCCAGCAGCTTCTATCGGGACAATGAGCAGTTCTTC,CASSFYRDNEQFF
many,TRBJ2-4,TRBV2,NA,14,TGTGCCTGCAGACAGAATCTAGCCAAAAACATTCAGTACTTC,CACRQNLAKNIQYF
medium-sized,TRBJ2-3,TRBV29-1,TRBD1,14,TGCAGCGCAGAAGGGACAGGGGGTACAGATACGCAGTATTTT,CSAEGTGGTDTQYF
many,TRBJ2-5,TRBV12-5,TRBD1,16,TGTGCTAGTGGTTTTACAACCGGGACAGTCGTGGAGACCCAGTACTTC,CASGFTTGTVVETQYF
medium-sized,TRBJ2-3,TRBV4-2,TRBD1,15,TGTGCCAGCAGCCCGGGACAGGGTAGCACAGATACGCAGTATTTT,CASSPGQGSTDTQYF
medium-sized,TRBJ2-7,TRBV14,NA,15,TGTGCCAGCAGCCAAGATTTCCGAGGGTTACACGAGCAGTACTTC,CASSQDFRGLHEQYF
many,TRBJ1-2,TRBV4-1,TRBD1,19,TGCGCCAGCAGCCAAGCTAATTGGGTCCTTGGACAGGGTGGTTATGGCTACACCTTC,CASSQANWVLGQGGYGYTF
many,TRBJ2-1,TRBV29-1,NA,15,TGCAGCGTTGAAGTAGATGAGAGCTCCTACAATGAGCAGTTCTTC,CSVEVDESSYNEQFF
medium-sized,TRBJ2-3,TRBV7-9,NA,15,TGTGCCAGCAGCTTAGTAGACCAGGGGAGCGATACGCAGTATTTT,CASSLVDQGSDTQYF
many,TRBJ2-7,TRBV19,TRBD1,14,TGTGCCAGTAGTATCGGGACAGGGGACTACGAGCAGTACTTC,CASSIGTGDYEQYF
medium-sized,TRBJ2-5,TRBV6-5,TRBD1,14,TGTGCCAGCAGTTACACAGGGGCCGGGGAGACCCAGTACTTC,CASSYTGAGETQYF
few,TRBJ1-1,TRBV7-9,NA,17,TGTGCCAGCAGCTTACCTCAGGGTGGAGGGGAAGGCACTGAAGCTTTCTTT,CASSLPQGGGEGTEAFF
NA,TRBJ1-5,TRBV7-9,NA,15,TGTGCCAGCAGCTTAGGGCCATATAGCAATCAGCCCCAGCATTTT,CASSLGPYSNQPQHF